Listed below are T cell receptor beta chains from one sample, sequenced in a study of T-cell memory formation after mild COVID-19. A single record per CDR3 protein comes from TCRdb applying MiXCR to the 5' RACE reads. The data show about 410,000 distinct CDR3 sequences, more than 20% seen once. Sequencing was performed on PBMCs or a T cell subset sorted from them (not recorded which). The receptors shown here come from an adult woman who had mild COVID-19 (a few samples of this study predate the infection). Cell type and time point are not known. Both conserved end residues are part of each CDR3. A D gene is named only where the DNA matches it firmly. Clone size, where shown, is once, few, many, or a class for clones that have expanded.

NA	TRBV5-1	many	TRBJ2-3	CASSLGDTDTQYF	TGCGCCAGCAGCTTAGGGGACACAGATACGCAGTATTTT
TRBD2	TRBV7-2	many	TRBJ2-1	CASSSTGTRHNEQFF	TGTGCCAGCAGCTCCACCGGGACTAGACACAATGAGCAGTTCTTC
NA	TRBV13	NA	TRBJ1-6	CASSNTGSLSPLHF	TGTGCCAGCAGCAATACGGGGTCGCTTTCACCCCTCCACTTT
TRBD1	TRBV7-9	NA	TRBJ2-7	CASSLVRGRGNEQYF	TGTGCCAGCAGCTTAGTGAGGGGGCGCGGTAACGAGCAGTACTTC
TRBD2	TRBV19	NA	TRBJ2-1	CASSPGLAGRGEQFF	TGTGCCAGTAGTCCGGGACTAGCGGGACGGGGGGAGCAGTTCTTC
NA	TRBV3-1	few	TRBJ2-3	CASSQTTPGTQYF	TGTGCCAGCAGCCAAACCACCCCGGGTACGCAGTATTTT
NA	TRBV30	many	TRBJ2-3	CAWRWPLGGGSTDTQYF	TGTGCCTGGAGGTGGCCCTTGGGGGGCGGTAGTACAGATACGCAGTATTTT
NA	TRBV11-2	NA	TRBJ1-2	CASSSFTGSNYGYTF	TGTGCCAGCAGCTCCTTTACCGGGTCTAACTATGGCTACACCTTC
NA	TRBV19	NA	TRBJ2-7	CASSTTGISYEQYF	TGTGCCAGTAGTACAACAGGGATCTCCTACGAGCAGTACTTC
NA	TRBV20-1	few	TRBJ1-2	CSASHITDSYGYTF	TGCAGTGCTAGTCACATAACTGACTCCTATGGCTACACCTTC
NA	TRBV7-9	NA	TRBJ1-4	CASSRAGSAEKLFF	TGTGCCAGCAGCAGAGCAGGCTCGGCCGAAAAACTGTTTTTT
NA	TRBV5-5	few	TRBJ2-6	CASSPPAGASGANVLTF	TGTGCCAGCAGCCCCCCTGCCGGTGCCTCTGGGGCCAACGTCCTGACTTTC
NA	TRBV27	NA	TRBJ2-7	CASGQWGSPVEQYF	TGTGCCAGCGGACAGTGGGGGAGCCCTGTCGAGCAGTACTTC
NA	TRBV5-1	few	TRBJ1-1	CASSPIFFTEAFF	TGCGCCAGCAGCCCCATCTTTTTCACTGAAGCTTTCTTT
TRBD2	TRBV27	few	TRBJ2-1	CASSPRLAGVGYNEQFF	TGTGCCAGCAGTCCTCGACTAGCGGGAGTGGGATACAATGAGCAGTTCTTC
NA	TRBV12-3/TRBV12-4	few	TRBJ2-1	CASRHRDGLYNEQFF	TGTGCCAGCAGACACCGGGACGGCCTCTACAATGAGCAGTTCTTC
NA	TRBV30	NA	TRBJ1-1	CAYYLGRGTTEAFF	TGTGCCTATTATCTCGGGAGGGGCACCACTGAAGCTTTCTTT
NA	TRBV20-1	many	TRBJ2-5	CSASGRQETQYF	TGCAGCGCGTCAGGACGGCAAGAGACCCAGTACTTC
TRBD1	TRBV29-1	few	TRBJ2-7	CSVLPGTGTYEQYF	TGCAGCGTTTTACCCGGGACAGGGACCTACGAGCAGTACTTC
NA	TRBV18	NA	TRBJ1-5	CASSRLNQPQHF	TGTGCCAGCTCACGACTAAATCAGCCCCAGCATTTT
TRBD1	TRBV5-5	NA	TRBJ2-1	CASSRGGTDYNEQFF	TGTGCCAGCAGCCGAGGTGGGACAGACTACAATGAGCAGTTCTTC
TRBD1	TRBV7-9	NA	TRBJ2-7	CASRTGQGYEQYF	TGTGCCAGCAGGACGGGACAGGGGTACGAGCAGTACTTC
NA	TRBV12-3/TRBV12-4	NA	TRBJ2-3	CASSFEVVQGSSTDTQYF	TGTGCCAGCAGTTTTGAAGTAGTTCAGGGCTCTAGCACAGATACGCAGTATTTT
NA	TRBV12-3/TRBV12-4	few	TRBJ1-2	CASSRQGTPFLYGYTF	TGTGCCAGCAGTCGCCAGGGGACACCTTTCCTCTATGGCTACACCTTC
NA	TRBV28	NA	TRBJ2-7	CASSRPVLTSSYEQYF	TGTGCCAGCAGCCGCCCGGTGCTGACTTCATCCTACGAGCAGTACTTC
TRBD2	TRBV6-2/TRBV6-3	few	TRBJ2-7	CASSSLTSGSYEQYF	TGTGCCAGCAGTTCACTGACTAGCGGGTCGTACGAGCAGTACTTC
TRBD1	TRBV7-8	few	TRBJ1-1	CASSLWGDSTDTEAFF	TGTGCCAGCAGCTTATGGGGGGACAGTACTGACACTGAAGCTTTCTTT
TRBD2	TRBV18	NA	TRBJ2-1	CASSPPSGLAGYNEQFF	TGTGCCAGCTCACCACCATCAGGACTAGCGGGTTACAATGAGCAGTTCTTC
TRBD1	TRBV7-9	few	TRBJ1-2	CASSLRQGGGYTF	TGTGCCAGCAGCTTGAGACAGGGTGGTGGCTACACCTTC
TRBD1	TRBV5-1	few	TRBJ2-3	CASRRTGSTDTQYF	TGCGCCAGCAGAAGGACAGGGAGCACAGATACGCAGTATTTT
NA	TRBV11-2	few	TRBJ2-4	CASSPPTGEGNIQYF	TGTGCCAGCAGCCCCCCCACAGGGGAGGGAAACATTCAGTACTTC
TRBD2	TRBV12-3/TRBV12-4	NA	TRBJ2-1	CASSLLAGGGGNEQFF	TGTGCCAGCAGTTTACTAGCGGGGGGCGGCGGCAATGAGCAGTTCTTC
TRBD1	TRBV11-2	NA	TRBJ2-3	CASSLTNLQGGTDTQYF	TGTGCCAGCAGCTTAACGAACCTACAGGGGGGCACAGATACGCAGTATTTT
TRBD2	TRBV20-1	NA	TRBJ2-1	CSASPAGDVNEQFF	TGCAGTGCTAGCCCAGCGGGAGACGTCAATGAGCAGTTCTTC
NA	TRBV12-3/TRBV12-4	NA	TRBJ1-3	CASSLVGIGNTIYF	TGTGCCAGCAGTTTAGTGGGGATAGGAAACACCATATATTTT
TRBD2	TRBV12-3/TRBV12-4	NA	TRBJ2-3	CASSLDGGATDTQYF	TGTGCCAGCAGTTTGGACGGGGGGGCAACAGATACGCAGTATTTT
TRBD2	TRBV15	few	TRBJ2-1	CATGLVFSNEQFF	TGTGCCACCGGACTAGTATTTTCCAATGAGCAGTTCTTC
NA	TRBV5-8	NA	TRBJ1-1	CASRPGWNTEAFF	TGTGCCAGCAGACCAGGGTGGAACACTGAAGCTTTCTTT
NA	TRBV19	few	TRBJ1-2	CASSMYAASPLGYTF	TGTGCCAGTAGTATGTACGCGGCTTCCCCATTAGGCTACACCTTC
NA	TRBV28	few	TRBJ2-7	CASRLRGQAYEQYF	TGTGCCAGCAGACTCAGAGGGCAGGCCTACGAGCAGTACTTC
NA	TRBV7-9	NA	TRBJ1-2	CASSQELRDDYGYTF	TGTGCCAGCAGTCAGGAATTACGGGATGACTATGGCTACACCTTC
NA	TRBV7-3	NA	TRBJ2-6	CASSKAGAVFGANVLTF	TGTGCCAGCAGTAAGGCAGGGGCAGTTTTCGGGGCCAACGTCCTGACTTTC
NA	TRBV6-5	NA	TRBJ2-7	CASSRGLADYEQYF	TGTGCCAGCAGCAGGGGGCTAGCGGACTACGAGCAGTACTTC
TRBD1	TRBV6-5	many	TRBJ2-7	CASSYWTGARYEQYF	TGTGCCAGCAGTTATTGGACAGGGGCTAGATACGAGCAGTACTTC
TRBD1	TRBV6-6	NA	TRBJ2-1	CASSEQGFNEQFF	TGTGCCAGCAGTGAACAGGGGTTCAATGAGCAGTTCTTC
NA	TRBV9	NA	TRBJ2-7	CASSVGSGWQGGSSREQYF	TGTGCCAGCAGCGTAGGATCGGGGTGGCAGGGGGGATCCTCGAGAGAGCAGTACTTC
TRBD1	TRBV9	NA	TRBJ2-5	CASTFTGTGRETQYF	TGTGCCAGCACCTTTACCGGGACAGGGCGAGAGACCCAGTACTTC
NA	TRBV6-2/TRBV6-3	few	TRBJ2-7	CASSYSKGVFTYEQYF	TGTGCCAGCAGTTACTCGAAGGGAGTCTTCACCTACGAGCAGTACTTC
TRBD2	TRBV11-3	NA	TRBJ2-2	CASSLGGLAGVTGELFF	TGTGCCAGCAGCTTAGGGGGACTAGCGGGAGTCACCGGGGAGCTGTTTTTT
NA	TRBV11-2	NA	TRBJ1-2	CASSLLPGSRGNGYTF	TGTGCCAGCAGCCTATTGCCAGGCTCTCGAGGGAATGGCTACACCTTC
TRBD2	TRBV5-1	few	TRBJ2-5	CASSGGGTVEETQYF	TGCGCCAGCAGCGGGGGGGGAACAGTCGAAGAGACCCAGTACTTC
NA	TRBV5-6	few	TRBJ2-1	CASSSDSNNEQFF	TGTGCCAGCAGCTCGGACAGCAACAATGAGCAGTTCTTC
NA	TRBV12-3/TRBV12-4	NA	TRBJ2-7	CASSSGGGTYEQYF	TGTGCCAGCAGCTCCGGGGGCGGTACCTACGAGCAGTACTTC
NA	TRBV12-3/TRBV12-4	many	TRBJ2-7	CASSATDSYEQYF	TGTGCCAGCAGTGCGACAGACTCCTACGAGCAGTACTTC
TRBD1	TRBV27	few	TRBJ2-1	CASSPSGGQWGEQFF	TGTGCCAGCAGTCCGTCAGGGGGCCAGTGGGGTGAGCAGTTCTTC
NA	TRBV18	few	TRBJ2-7	CASSPATAATYEQYF	TGTGCCAGCTCCCCGGCGACAGCCGCCACCTACGAGCAGTACTTC